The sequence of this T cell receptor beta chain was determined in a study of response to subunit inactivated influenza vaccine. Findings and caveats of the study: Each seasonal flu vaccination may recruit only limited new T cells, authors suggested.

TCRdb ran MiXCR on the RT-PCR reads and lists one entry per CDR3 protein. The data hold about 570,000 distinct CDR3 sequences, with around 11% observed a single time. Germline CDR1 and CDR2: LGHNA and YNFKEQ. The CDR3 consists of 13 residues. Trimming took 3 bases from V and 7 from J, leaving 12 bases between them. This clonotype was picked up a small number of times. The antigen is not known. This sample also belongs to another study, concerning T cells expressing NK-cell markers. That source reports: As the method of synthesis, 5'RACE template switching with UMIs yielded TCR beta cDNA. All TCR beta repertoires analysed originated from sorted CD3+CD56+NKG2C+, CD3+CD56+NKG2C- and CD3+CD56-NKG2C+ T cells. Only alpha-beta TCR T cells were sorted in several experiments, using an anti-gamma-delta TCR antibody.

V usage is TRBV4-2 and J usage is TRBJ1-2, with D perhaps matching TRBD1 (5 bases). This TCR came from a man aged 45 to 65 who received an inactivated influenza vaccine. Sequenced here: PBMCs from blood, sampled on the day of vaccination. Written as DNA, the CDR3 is TGTGCCAGCAGCCAGGTCGACAGCAGTGGCTACACCTTC. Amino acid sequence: CASSQVDSSGYTF.